Shown below are 11 T cell receptor beta chains from a single sample sequenced in a study of T-cell reconstitution after alpha-beta-depleted transplantation in children. As it was prepared, the TCRbeta library received unique molecular identifiers. TCRdb analysed the PCR reads with MiXCR anew, one entry per CDR3 protein. The data show about 830,000 distinct CDR3 sequences, 15% to 20% seen once. Source: PBMCs, mostly from graft donor cells, taken 360 days after TCRalphabeta/CD19-depleted stem cell transplant. The receptors were sampled from a male patient younger than 18 who had a stem cell transplant for acute lymphoblastic leukemia, so the T cells may come from the graft donor.

The chain uses TRBV2 and TRBJ2-2, with unresolved D. V was trimmed by 9 bases and J by 4 bases, leaving 12 bases between them. The CDR3 totals 13 residues. Germline CDR1 is SNHLY and CDR2 is FYNNEI. CDR3 sequence reads: CASEERATGELFF. CDR3 coding DNA: TGTGCCAGTGAAGAAAGGGCCACCGGGGAGCTGTTTTTT.

The V and J genes are TRBV4-1 and TRBJ2-3, with 14 bases lining up with TRBD2. Per the germline V gene, CDR1 is MGHRA and CDR2 is YSYEKL. With V trimmed by 2 bases and J by 4 bases, 8 bases remained unmatched. This CDR3 region has 18 residues. CDR3 in DNA: TGCGCCAGCAGCCAATTCGGACTAGCGGGAGGTGGGGCAGATACGCAGTATTTT. Translating it yields CASSQFGLAGGGADTQYF.

The chain uses TRBV5-4 and TRBJ2-7; TRBD1 matches 8 bases. V dropped 2 bases and J dropped 4; count of bases not matched to a gene: 5. The CDR3 is 14 residues long. In germline, CDR1 is SGHNT, CDR2 YYREEE (reference sequence). The CDR3 region is CASSLADREYEQYF. The CDR3 DNA follows: TGTGCCAGCAGCTTAGCGGACAGGGAATACGAGCAGTACTTC.

The table lists this clonotype with a few counts. The chain uses TRBV2 and TRBJ2-7; 14 nucleotides line up with TRBD2. After removal of 1 base from V and 1 base from J, the junction contained 6 bases not matched to a gene. The CDR3 is 18 amino acids. CDR1 is SNHLY, CDR2 FYNNEI, per germline. The CDR3 reads CASSEVGLAGVSSYEQYF. The CDR3 nucleotides read TGTGCCAGCAGTGAAGTGGGACTAGCGGGAGTTTCGTCCTACGAGCAGTACTTC.

This sequence joins TRBV5-1 and TRBJ1-2; D may be TRBD1 (6 bases). The V end lost 5 bases, the J end lost 0 bases, and 14 bases lay between the germline ends. This CDR3 has 15 residues. Germline-derived CDR1 and CDR2 are SGHRS and YFSETQ. In DNA, the CDR3 is TGCGCCAGCAGTCGGGACACTTTAGCTAACTATGGCTACACCTTC. This codes for CASSRDTLANYGYTF. Full variable domain (missing parts from reference TRBV5-1 and TRBJ1-2): KAGVTQTPRYLIKTRGQQVTLSCSPISGHRSVSWYQQTPGQGLQFLFEYFSETQRNKGNFPGRFSGRQFSNSRSEMNVSTLELGDSALYLCASSRDTLANYGYTFGSGTRLTVV.

In this sample, this clonotype turned up a few times. The chain combines TRBV20-1 with TRBJ2-7; D unresolved. Germline CDR1 reads DFQATT; CDR2 reads SNEGSKA (reference sequence). The CDR3 sequence is 13 residues long. Between the trimmed V and J ends, which lost 1 base and 0 bases, there was a span of 7 bases. DNA for the CDR3: TGCAGTGCTAGAGTATCTCTCTCCTACGAGCAGTACTTC. Translating gives CSARVSLSYEQYF.

This chain links TRBV15 with TRBJ2-2; D gene uncertain. From germline, CDR1 is LNHNV and CDR2 YYDKDF (reference sequence). Deletions cut 5 bases from V and 4 bases from J, with 8 bases between. The CDR3 sequence is 13 residues long. The CDR3 reads CATSGRFTGELFF. The CDR3 DNA reads TGTGCCACCAGCGGCAGGTTCACCGGGGAGCTGTTTTTT.

This chain links TRBV9 with TRBJ2-2; 10 positions agree with TRBD2. CDR3 length equals 16 residues. V trimming: 5 bases; J trimming: 2 bases; junction bases outside the gene matches: 6. Germline CDR1 is SGDLS and CDR2 is YYNGEE. The CDR3 nucleotides read TGTGCCAGCAGAAAAGGACTAGCGGCCAACACCGGGGAGCTGTTTTTT. Protein product: CASRKGLAANTGELFF.

This clonotype was observed a few times. V and J are TRBV6-5 and TRBJ1-5; weak D call: TRBD1 (6 bases). This CDR3 contains 15 residues. Per the germline V gene, CDR1 is MNHEY and CDR2 is SVGAGI. V lost 5 bases and J lost 5, with 16 bases in between. As DNA, the CDR3 is TGTGCCAGCAGTATTACAGGGTCTCGGGATCAGCCCCAGCATTTT. Its protein product is CASSITGSRDQPQHF.

The table lists this clonotype with a few counts. The J gene is TRBJ2-7, the V gene TRBV20-1; TRBD1 agrees at 10 bases. The CDR3 covers 14 residues. Unmatched junction bases numbered 10, after V lost 5 bases and J lost 6 bases. From germline, CDR1 is DFQATT and CDR2 SNEGSKA (reference sequence). CDR3: CSAPSGTGVAEQYF. The CDR3 DNA follows: TGCAGTGCTCCGTCCGGGACAGGGGTTGCCGAGCAGTACTTC.

The sample holds a few counts of this clonotype. This sequence joins TRBV5-1 and TRBJ2-7; perhaps TRBD2 as D (6 bases). This CDR3 has 14 residues. The germline CDR1 and CDR2 sequences are SGHRS and YFSETQ. V was shortened by 3 bases and J by 3 bases, with 13 bases between the two germline ends. The CDR3 DNA reads TGCGCCAGCAGCTCTACCAGCGGGTTCTACGAGCAGTACTTC. Translating gives CASSSTSGFYEQYF.